Described below is a single T cell receptor (beta chain) sequence and its context. The antigen is not known. This may be a read error: a much more frequent sequence differs by one nucleotide. V shed 7 bases, J shed 1 base, and the junction held 8 bases outside the gene matches. CDR1 and CDR2 (germline): LGHDT, YNNKEL (reference sequence). This CDR3 contains 15 residues. The data stem from a study of blood T cells in healthy people across ages. Study-wide results and limits: Long-lived donors exceeded aged donors in naive CD4+ cells and diversity.

With a J-beta primer mix and a sample-barcoded 5' primer, a second PCR ran about 7 to 12 cycles. Unique molecular identifiers of 12 random nucleotides labeled each cDNA. TCRdb reprocessed the 5' RACE reads via MiXCR and lists one record per CDR3 protein. The sample consists of about 1.5 million distinct CDR3 sequences, approximately 43% of them appearing once. The sequence derives from a woman between 18 and 29 years old in good health. Sequencing used blood. This sequence joins TRBV3-1 and TRBJ1-2; TRBD1 matches at 8 bases. CDR3 residues: CASTYAQGDNYGYTF. CDR3 nucleotide sequence: TGTGCCAGCACCTACGCACAGGGGGATAACTATGGCTACACCTTC.